These 9 T cell receptor beta chains were all obtained from the same sample, sequenced in a study of tumor-infiltrating lymphocytes in primary liver carcinoma. The roughly 17-31 mg bulk tissue piece was not sorted before simultaneous RNA and DNA extraction. cDNA specific to TCR beta was made from approximately 500 ng of total RNA, with a constant-region primer employed for priming. Library construction for TCR beta comprised three nested multiplex PCR rounds performed with slightly modified ARM-PCR. Two initial PCR rounds of around 10 cycles each paired TRBV1-TRBV30 forward primers with a C-beta reverse primer. Via MiXCR, TCRdb re-called the multiplex PCR reads, giving one row per CDR3 protein. Of about 120,000 distinct CDR3 sequences listed, 60% to 70% are singletons. Sequenced sample: liver tumor tissue from sampling region 1. As for subset: tumor region T1, superior pole. The source of these receptors is a woman aged 60 to 75 with primary liver carcinoma and hepatitis B virus infection.

In this sample, this clonotype turned up many times. A much larger clone is a single base away; this may be a read error. This chain connects TRBV11-2 to TRBJ2-3; D is possibly TRBD1 (5 bases). The end of the DNA fits TRBJ1-5 better, so the J call may be wrong. Germline assignment: CDR1 SGHAT and CDR2 FQNNGV. This CDR3 contains 17 residues. As DNA, the CDR3 is TGTGCCAGCAGCTTAGTGGGACTAGCGACTAGCACAGATACGCAGCATTTT. Its translation is CASSLVGLATSTDTQHF.

This chain uses TRBV7-3 with TRBJ2-3; maybe TRBD2 (6 bases). There are 13 residues in the CDR3. Per germline, CDR1 SGHTA and CDR2 FQGTGA. V was pared by 4 bases and J by 1 base, with 6 bases between. The CDR3 here is CASSSSGTDTQYF. As DNA, the CDR3 is TGTGCCAGCAGCTCTAGCGGCACAGATACGCAGTATTTT.

A word on this clonotype: A much larger clone differs by one base, so this may be a read error. This chain connects TRBV12-5 to TRBJ1-2; D remains ambiguous. CDR1 is LGHNT, CDR2 FRNRAP, per germline. This CDR3 is 12 amino acids long. Trimming pared 5 bases from V and 5 bases from J, leaving 9 bases between. The CDR3 spells CASGMDVYGYTF. The CDR3 DNA sequence: TGTGCTAGTGGTATGGACGTGTATGGCTACACCTTC.

With respect to this clonotype: The junction shows a germline mismatch at one end, possibly a read error. This chain uses TRBV12-3 or TRBV12-4 with TRBJ2-7; D uncertain. The CDR3 length is 14 residues. CDR3 coding DNA: TGTGCCATCACCAGCGACGCCGGCTCCTATGAGCATTACTTC. Translated, it gives CAITSDAGSYEHYF.

A word on this clonotype: A much larger clone differs by one base, so this may be a read error. The CDR3 is CASSQESQVSTEAFF. For the CDR3, the DNA is TGCGCCAGCAGCCAAGAGTCCCAGGTGAGCACTGAAGCTTTCTTT. The chain uses TRBV4-1 and TRBJ1-1; no clear D. V dropped 0 bases and J dropped 4 bases, with 12 bases sitting between them. The CDR3 extends over 15 amino acids. Germline V gives CDR1 MGHRA, CDR2 YSYEKL.

This clonotype was recorded once. CDR3 protein: CASSLGTGDSYNSPLHF. DNA of the CDR3: TGTGCCAGCAGCCTCGGGACAGGGGACTCCTATAATTCACCCCTCCACTTT. The rearrangement links TRBV5-8 to TRBJ1-6; 10 bases are shared with TRBD1. CDR3 length equals 17 residues. The ends lost 4 bases at V and 0 bases at J; junction bases unmatched: 4. Looked up from germline, CDR1 is SGHTS and CDR2 is YDEGEE. Full variable domain (outside the CDR3, taken from reference TRBV5-8 and TRBJ1-6): EAGVTQSPTHLIKTRGQQATLRCSPISGHTSVYWYQQALGLGLQFLLWYDEGEERNRGNFPPRFSGRQFPNYSSELNVNALELEDSALYLCASSLGTGDSYNSPLHFGNGTRLTVT.

For this clonotype: It is likely a read error, because the conserved phenylalanine at the end of the CDR3 is missing. It is unclear where the CDR3 begins or ends on the DNA, so no DNA is shown, and the CDR3 is as TCRdb lists it. The CDR3 sequence: CVSSPWADTHYL. This chain connects TRBV11-2 to TRBJ2-3; no check of the table's D call, TRBD1, against the DNA was made. Germline CDR1 and CDR2: SGHAT and FQNNGV. The CDR3 spans 12 amino acids, including both terminal residues.

For this clonotype: One base away lies a much larger clone, so this may be a sequencing read error. The chain is built from TRBV12-3 or TRBV12-4 and TRBJ2-2, with unresolved D. This CDR3 is built from 14 residues. V gave up 7 bases and J gave up 5 bases, with 14 bases separating them. CDR3 residues: CASNLKGSTGELFF. In DNA form, the CDR3 reads TGTGCCAGCAATTTGAAAGGGTCAACCGGGGAGCTGTTTTTT.

The chain combines TRBV5-1 with TRBJ2-3; 9 nucleotides agree with TRBD1. Germline V gene sequence: CDR1 SGHRS, CDR2 YFSETQ. The trim removed 0 bases at V and 4 bases at J, leaving 3 bases unmatched. The CDR3 is made up of 15 amino acids. For the CDR3, the DNA is TGCGCCAGCAGCTTGGACAGGGGGCGAGCAGATACGCAGTATTTT. Amino acid sequence: CASSLDRGRADTQYF.